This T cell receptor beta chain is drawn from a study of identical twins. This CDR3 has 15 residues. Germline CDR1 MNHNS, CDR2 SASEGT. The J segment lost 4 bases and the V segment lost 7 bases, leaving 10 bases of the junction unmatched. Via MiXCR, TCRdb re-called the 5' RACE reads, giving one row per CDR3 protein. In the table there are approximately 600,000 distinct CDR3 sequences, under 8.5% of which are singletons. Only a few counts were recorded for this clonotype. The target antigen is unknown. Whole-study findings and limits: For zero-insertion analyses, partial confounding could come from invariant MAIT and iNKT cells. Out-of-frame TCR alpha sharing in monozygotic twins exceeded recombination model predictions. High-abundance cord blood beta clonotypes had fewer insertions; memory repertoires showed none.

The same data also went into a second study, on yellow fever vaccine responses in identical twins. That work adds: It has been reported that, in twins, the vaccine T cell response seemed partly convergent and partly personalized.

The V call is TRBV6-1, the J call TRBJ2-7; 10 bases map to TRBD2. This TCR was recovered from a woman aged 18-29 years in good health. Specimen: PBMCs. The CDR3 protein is CASTKASGSRYEQYF. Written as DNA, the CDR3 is TGTGCCAGCACTAAAGCTAGCGGGAGTAGGTACGAGCAGTACTTC.